Following are 29 T cell receptor beta chains from one sample sequenced in a study of blood T cell repertoires in COVID-19. The table came from immunoSEQ multiplex PCR; TCRdb's copy has only in-frame clones and leaves some out. The sample has 200,000 or so clones, around 83% seen once. The material sequenced was peripheral blood. The receptors derive from a man aged 40-50 years who had recovered from COVID-19.

The chain uses TRBV19 and TRBJ2-7, with D possibly matching TRBD1 (5 bases). The CDR3 runs 13 residues. V shed 6 bases and J shed 3 bases, with 12 bases lying between them. Looked up from germline, CDR1 is LNHDA and CDR2 is SQIVND (reference sequence). Here the CDR3 DNA reads TGTGCCAGTAGCTCGACCCAGGGCTACGAGCAGTACTTC. Translation gives CASSSTQGYEQYF.

With regard to this clone: The junction does not match germline at one end; this may be a read error. The rearrangement uses TRBV30 and TRBJ1-2; D is ambiguous. Germline CDR1 GTSNPN, CDR2 SVGIG (reference sequence). This CDR3 region has 14 residues. The CDR3: CAWSVDGLLARRAF. Here the CDR3 DNA reads TGTGCCTGGAGTGTAGATGGGCTTTTGGCCAGGCGGGCCTTC.

This chain uses TRBV5-1 with TRBJ2-3; 13 bases match TRBD2. The J segment lost 5 bases and the V segment lost 3 bases, leaving 9 bases of the junction unmatched. The germline V gene has CDR1 SGHRS and CDR2 YFSETQ. The CDR3 spans 17 residues. CDR3 nucleotides: TGCGCCAGCAGCTCCTTAACTAGCGGGGGGGCGGAAGATACGCAGTATTTT. It codes for CASSSLTSGGAEDTQYF.

This sequence joins TRBV2 and TRBJ2-5; tentatively, D is TRBD2 (7 bases). CDR1 is SNHLY, CDR2 FYNNEI, per germline. There are 15 residues in the CDR3. V gave up 4 bases and J gave up 5 bases, with 17 bases separating them. In nucleotides, the CDR3 is TGTGCCAGCAGTGTCGGAGGGGGGGTAGGGGAGACCCAGTACTTC. Its protein is CASSVGGGVGETQYF.

The CDR3 DNA sequence: TGTGCCAGCTCACCCTGGACAGGTTCTAGCACAGATACGCAGTATTTT. It yields the protein CASSPWTGSSTDTQYF. The chain couples TRBV18 to TRBJ2-3; TRBD1 aligns across 7 bases. The V gene's germline CDR1 is KGHSH and CDR2 LQKENI. CDR3 size: 16 residues. Trimming at V came to 3 bases and at J to 0 bases, leaving 6 bases not matched to a gene.

The chain carries TRBV6-1 and TRBJ2-2; D not certain. Trimming took 2 bases from V and 6 from J, leaving 7 bases between them. This CDR3 has 13 residues. Germline CDR1 is MNHNS and CDR2 is SASEGT. CDR3 in DNA: TGTGCCAGCAGTGAAACAAGTGCCGGGGAGCTGTTTTTT. Amino acid sequence: CASSETSAGELFF.

This chain links TRBV9 with TRBJ2-3, with TRBD1 matching 7 bases. This CDR3 is 15 amino acids long. V was clipped by 6 bases and J by 0 bases; unmatched bases: 7. Germline CDR1 SGDLS, CDR2 YYNGEE. CDR3 residues: CASTYRGTSTDTQYF. In nucleotides, the CDR3 is TGTGCCAGCACCTACAGGGGTACTAGCACAGATACGCAGTATTTT.

The chain recombines TRBV11-3 with TRBJ2-7; 8 positions match TRBD1. This CDR3 is 14 amino acids long. CDR1 is SGHNT and CDR2 is YENEEA in the germline V gene. V lost 5 bases to trimming and J lost 6 bases; unmatched junction nucleotides: 9. Here the CDR3 DNA reads TGTGCCAGCAGCCACCGGACAGGGAAGCGCGAGCAGTACTTC. Its translation is CASSHRTGKREQYF.

V is TRBV4-3 and J is TRBJ2-5, with 10 bases that match TRBD2. The length of the CDR3 is 17 residues. V lost 0 bases to trimming and J lost 3 bases; unmatched junction nucleotides: 7. Per the germline V gene, CDR1 is LGHNA and CDR2 is YSLEER. The CDR3 here is CASSQDSLAGEEETQYF. For the CDR3, the DNA is TGCGCCAGCAGCCAAGATTCCCTAGCGGGAGAAGAAGAGACCCAGTACTTC.

V usage is TRBV9 and J usage is TRBJ2-3; 7 bases line up with TRBD1. CDR1 and CDR2 from the germline V gene are SGDLS and YYNGEE. Germline trimming cut 3 bases from V and 2 bases from J; bases unmatched to any gene: 9. This CDR3 is built from 16 residues. The CDR3 spells CASSEWLGGFTDTQYF. Written as DNA, the CDR3 is TGTGCCAGCAGCGAATGGCTAGGGGGCTTCACAGATACGCAGTATTTT.

The chain uses TRBV19 and TRBJ2-1; 7 bases align to TRBD2. The CDR3 contains 15 residues. With V trimmed by 5 bases and J by 9 bases, 13 bases remained unmatched. Germline V CDR1 and CDR2: LNHDA, SQIVND (reference sequence). The CDR3, as DNA: TGTGCCAGTAGTCCCGTGGCGGGAGCTGTAGGTGAGCAGTTCTTC. It codes for CASSPVAGAVGEQFF.

The rearrangement joins TRBV5-1 to TRBJ2-3; TRBD2 matches 8 bases. CDR3 length equals 15 residues. The J segment lost 4 bases and the V segment lost 1 base, leaving 5 bases of the junction unmatched. CDR1 and CDR2 (germline): SGHRS, YFSETQ. The CDR3 DNA is TGCGCCAGCAGCTTGACGACTAGCGAGGCAGATACGCAGTATTTT. Translating it yields CASSLTTSEADTQYF.

The J gene is TRBJ2-2, the V gene TRBV18, with TRBD2 matching 10 bases. The germline V gene has CDR1 KGHSH and CDR2 LQKENI. V lost 6 bases to trimming and J lost 0 bases; unmatched junction nucleotides: 7. The CDR3 contains 17 residues. The CDR3 is CASSPGTSVANTGELFF. The CDR3 DNA is TGTGCCAGCTCTCCCGGGACTAGCGTGGCGAACACCGGGGAGCTGTTTTTT. The variable domain in full, completed from reference TRBV18 and TRBJ2-2, reads NAGVMQNPRHLVRRRGQEARLRCSPMKGHSHVYWYRQLPEEGLKFMVYLQKENIIDESGMPKERFSAEFPKEGPSILRIQQVVRGDSAAYFCASSPGTSVANTGELFFGEGSRLTVL.

The V gene is TRBV6-6, the J gene TRBJ1-2; weak D call: TRBD1 (6 bases). Germline CDR1 reads MNHNY; CDR2 reads SVGAGI (reference sequence). The CDR3 runs to 12 residues. V shed 5 bases and J shed 6 bases, with 10 bases lying between them. This CDR3 reads CASSDSGDGYTF. The CDR3 nucleotides are TGTGCCAGCAGTGATTCAGGGGATGGCTACACCTTC.

This rearrangement joins TRBV5-6 to TRBJ2-7; D is unresolved. The CDR3 contains 14 residues. With 0 bases removed from V and 5 bases from J, the gap between germline ends came to 12 bases. The germline gives CDR1 SGHDT, CDR2 YYEEEE. CDR3 sequence reads: CASSLGHRLHEQYF. The CDR3 bases are TGTGCCAGCAGCTTGGGCCATAGACTCCACGAGCAGTACTTC.

The chain links TRBV6-5 to TRBJ2-1; D is undetermined. This CDR3 contains 11 residues. The V end was cut by 7 bases, the J end by 4 bases, with 5 bases between. Per the germline V gene, CDR1 is MNHEY and CDR2 is SVGAGI. The CDR3 region has the DNA TGTGCCAGCACCGTATACAATGAGCAGTTCTTC. Translation gives CASTVYNEQFF.

The chain is built from TRBV7-2 and TRBJ2-7; weak D call: TRBD2 (6 bases). Germline values: CDR1 SGHTA, CDR2 FQGNSA. Trimming pared 5 bases from V and 6 bases from J, leaving 17 bases between. This CDR3 has 14 amino acids. As DNA, the CDR3 is TGTGCCAGCAGCCCTCAAACCGGGGGACTCGAGCAGTACTTC. It yields the protein CASSPQTGGLEQYF.

This sequence joins TRBV7-2 and TRBJ2-3; TRBD2 might be the D (6 bases). V was trimmed by 4 bases and J by 3 bases, leaving 14 bases between them. Germline loops: CDR1 SGHTA, CDR2 FQGNSA. The CDR3 sequence is 15 residues long. As DNA, the CDR3 is TGTGCCAGCAGCTCTCCCCGAGGAGGGACAGATACGCAGTATTTT. It codes for CASSSPRGGTDTQYF.

The table lists this clone with a count of one. The rearrangement joins TRBV11-2 to TRBJ1-2, with TRBD1 as a possible D gene (6 bases). The germline V gene encodes CDR1 SGHAT and CDR2 FQNNGV. V gave up 4 bases and J gave up 2 bases, with 8 bases separating them. CDR3 size: 13 residues. CDR3 loop: CASSSTGNYGYTF. In DNA form, the CDR3 reads TGTGCCAGCAGCTCCACAGGGAACTATGGCTACACCTTC.

The chain carries TRBV5-4 and TRBJ2-3; 8 positions match TRBD2. This CDR3 contains 16 residues. The germline CDR1 and CDR2 sequences are SGHNT and YYREEE (reference sequence). V dropped 4 bases and J dropped 2; count of bases not matched to a gene: 9. This CDR3 reads CASSPPKAGATDTQYF. The CDR3 nucleotides are TGTGCCAGCAGCCCTCCCAAAGCGGGGGCCACAGATACGCAGTATTTT.

The V and J genes are TRBV6-5 and TRBJ2-7; TRBD1 agrees at 12 bases. Looked up from germline, CDR1 is MNHEY and CDR2 is SVGAGI. This CDR3 is built from 14 residues. J lost 3 bases, V lost 8 bases, and 5 bases had no gene match. The CDR3 sequence: CASVGQGADYEQYF. The CDR3 coding sequence is TGTGCCAGCGTGGGACAGGGGGCGGACTACGAGCAGTACTTC.

This clone came up once. J is TRBJ2-7 and V is TRBV25-1, with D possibly being TRBD2 (5 bases). This CDR3 is 15 amino acids long. Germline CDR1 MGHDK, CDR2 SYGVNS. Trimming stripped 10 bases from V and 4 bases from J, with 23 bases between. The CDR3 nucleotides are TGTGCCACCTCACCTACCATGCCGGGGTCGTACGAGCAGTACTTC. Translated: CATSPTMPGSYEQYF.

The gene calls are TRBV7-9 and TRBJ1-3; 8 nucleotides match TRBD1. Germline V gives CDR1 SEHNR, CDR2 FQNEAQ (reference sequence). Unmatched junction bases numbered 9, after V lost 5 bases and J lost 3 bases. CDR3 length: 16 amino acids. Here the CDR3 reads CASSPNRGNLGNTIYF. The CDR3 region has the DNA TGTGCCAGCAGCCCCAACAGGGGGAACCTTGGAAACACCATATATTTT.

V and J are TRBV30 and TRBJ2-1; 8 bases are shared with TRBD2. The CDR3 is made up of 14 amino acids. The germline CDR1 and CDR2 sequences are GTSNPN and SVGIG (reference sequence). Unmatched junction bases numbered 4, after V lost 2 bases and J lost 4 bases. The CDR3, as DNA: TGTGCCTGGAGTTCGGGGGGGACGTACAATGAGCAGTTCTTC. Protein product: CAWSSGGTYNEQFF.

On this clone itself: One junction end disagrees with the germline gene, perhaps due to a read error. The V gene is TRBV6-5, the J gene TRBJ2-1, with D possibly matching TRBD2 (6 bases). CDR3 size: 13 residues. Germline V gene data show CDR1 as MNHEY and CDR2 as SVGAGI. In DNA form, the CDR3 reads TGTGCCAGCAGTTACACTACCGGGACTGAGGAGTTCTTC. This sequence encodes CASSYTTGTEEFF.

V is TRBV15 and J is TRBJ2-7; 9 bases match TRBD1. V shed 0 bases and J 6 bases; nucleotides not matched to a gene: 6. In germline, CDR1 is LNHNV, CDR2 YYDKDF (reference sequence). The CDR3 is 15 residues long. CDR3 DNA: TGTGCCACCAGCAGAGAAGGTAGACAGGGGGGCGAGCAGTACTTC. Its protein is CATSREGRQGGEQYF. The whole variable domain, filled in from reference TRBV15 and TRBJ2-7, reads DAMVIQNPRYQVTQFGKPVTLSCSQTLNHNVMYWYQQKSSQAPKLLFHYYDKDFNNEADTPDNFQSRRPNTSFCFLDIRSPGLGDTAMYLCATSREGRQGGEQYFGPGTRLTVT.

V gene TRBV14 combines with J gene TRBJ1-1; D might be TRBD1 (5 bases). CDR1 is SGHDN and CDR2 is FVKESK in the germline V gene. The CDR3 is 19 residues long. The V end was cut by 0 bases, the J end by 4 bases, with 24 bases between. The CDR3 reads CASSQEVRRGRFLGTEAFF. The CDR3 coding sequence is TGTGCCAGCAGCCAAGAAGTTCGGCGGGGCAGGTTCCTTGGCACTGAAGCTTTCTTT.

This rearrangement joins TRBV24-1 to TRBJ2-1, with 7 nucleotides matching TRBD1. From germline, CDR1 is KGHDR and CDR2 SFDVKD. Trimming took 11 bases from V and 8 from J; bases not matched to a gene: 11. The length of the CDR3 is 13 residues. CDR3 amino acids: CARYLTGVHEQFF. Written as DNA, the CDR3 is TGTGCCAGGTACCTAACAGGGGTACATGAGCAGTTCTTC.

The J gene is TRBJ1-2, the V gene TRBV9; weak D call: TRBD1 (5 bases). The germline V gene has CDR1 SGDLS and CDR2 YYNGEE. The V and J ends lost 4 bases and 3 bases respectively, with 22 bases between them. This CDR3 is built from 17 residues. As DNA, the CDR3 is TGTGCCAGCAGCCCAAGCTCCAGGGCTCAACCCCACTATGGCTACACCTTC. It codes for CASSPSSRAQPHYGYTF.